Shown below are 17 T cell receptor beta chains from a single sample sequenced in a study of blood T cell repertoires in COVID-19. Method: immunoSEQ multiplex PCR; TCRdb's copy keeps in-frame clones and lacks some. The sample includes about 130,000 clones, approximately 80% of them seen just once. The material sequenced was peripheral blood. The receptor source for this set is an older man with acute or convalescent COVID-19.

J is TRBJ1-1 and V is TRBV10-3, with 7 positions matching TRBD1. Germline V gene data show CDR1 as ENHRY and CDR2 as SYGVKD. The CDR3 has 13 residues. Trimming removed 7 bases from V and 1 base from J; junction bases left unmatched: 3. The DNA for the CDR3 is TGTGCCATCAACAGGGACAGGAACACTGAAGCTTTCTTT. The encoded protein is CAINRDRNTEAFF.

This rearrangement joins TRBV5-4 to TRBJ2-2; D might be TRBD2 (6 bases). Germline assignment: CDR1 SGHNT and CDR2 YYREEE (reference sequence). The ends were cut back, 0 bases at V and 8 bases at J, with 8 bases in the middle. The CDR3 is 13 residues long. The CDR3 region has the DNA TGTGCCAGCAGCTTGGAGCGGGTAGGGGAGCTGTTTTTT. Its translation is CASSLERVGELFF.

In this sample, this clone turned up once. V and J are TRBV18 and TRBJ2-1; maybe TRBD1 (6 bases). The germline gives CDR1 KGHSH, CDR2 LQKENI. Trimming stripped 3 bases from V and 7 bases from J, with 10 bases between. There are 13 residues in the CDR3. CDR3 sequence (DNA): TGTGCCAGCTCACCTGAGCAGGGGAATGAGCAGTTCTTC. Encoded protein: CASSPEQGNEQFF.

J is TRBJ1-2 and V is TRBV3-1 (or the pseudogene TRBV3-2); D may be TRBD1 (6 bases). This CDR3 spans 15 amino acids. The germline V gene has CDR1 LGHDT and CDR2 YNNKEL (reference sequence). Trimming pared 2 bases from V and 2 bases from J, leaving 12 bases between. CDR3 amino acids: CASSQNRAQNYGYTF. CDR3 in DNA: TGTGCCAGCAGCCAAAACAGGGCCCAGAACTATGGCTACACCTTC.

The chain combines TRBV18 with TRBJ1-5, with D perhaps matching TRBD1 (5 bases). CDR3 length: 18 residues. Trimming removed 4 bases from V and 6 bases from J, with 25 bases in between. CDR1 KGHSH and CDR2 LQKENI come from the germline V gene. CDR3 DNA sequence: TGTGCCAGCTCACACATCTCTTCTAGCGGGGCTAATTCTCAGCCCCAGCATTTT. It yields the protein CASSHISSSGANSQPQHF.

This sequence joins TRBV18 and TRBJ2-1, with a possible D match to TRBD2 (6 bases). This CDR3 contains 16 residues. Trimming took off 0 bases at V and 3 bases at J, with 12 bases between the two ends. The germline CDR1 and CDR2 sequences are KGHSH and LQKENI. The CDR3: CASSPPNGGDYNEQFF. DNA for the CDR3: TGTGCCAGCTCACCACCGAACGGGGGAGACTACAATGAGCAGTTCTTC. Complete variable domain (other parts from reference TRBV18 and TRBJ2-1): NAGVMQNPRHLVRRRGQEARLRCSPMKGHSHVYWYRQLPEEGLKFMVYLQKENIIDESGMPKERFSAEFPKEGPSILRIQQVVRGDSAAYFCASSPPNGGDYNEQFFGPGTRLTVL.

V and J are TRBV29-1 and TRBJ1-1; D gene uncertain. V lost 0 bases and J lost 8, with 7 bases in between. The CDR3 totals 11 residues. Germline V gives CDR1 SQVTM, CDR2 ANQGSEA. DNA of the CDR3: TGCAGCGTTGAAGACTACCCCGAAGCTTTCTTT. This gives the protein CSVEDYPEAFF.

The chain joins TRBV9 to TRBJ2-3; unclear D gene. V dropped 2 bases and J dropped 2 bases, with 9 bases sitting between them. This CDR3 is built from 14 residues. Germline V gives CDR1 SGDLS, CDR2 YYNGEE. Here the CDR3 DNA reads TGTGCCAGCAGCGTCGGTGTCGTCACAGATACGCAGTATTTT. It is translated as CASSVGVVTDTQYF.

The gene calls are TRBV27 and TRBJ1-4, with TRBD1 matching over 7 bases. CDR1 and CDR2 from the germline V gene are MNHEY and SMNVEV (reference sequence). CDR3 length equals 16 residues. V lost 4 bases and J lost 14; bases outside the gene matches: 19. In nucleotides, the CDR3 is TGTGCCAGCAGTTCCCCCATACAGGGGAGGTCGGGAAATCTGTTTTTT. Its translation: CASSSPIQGRSGNLFF.

The genes are TRBV19 and TRBJ1-1, with 7 bases lining up with TRBD1. The CDR3 is 14 amino acids. Looked up from germline, CDR1 is LNHDA and CDR2 is SQIVND (reference sequence). J gave up 6 bases and V 3 bases, and 7 bases lay outside the gene matches. The chain's CDR3 is CASSISRDSSEAFF. CDR3 coding DNA: TGTGCCAGTAGTATTTCCCGGGACAGTTCTGAAGCTTTCTTT.

This rearrangement joins TRBV4-2 to TRBJ1-2, with D unresolved. Looked up from germline, CDR1 is LGHNA and CDR2 is YNFKEQ. CDR3 length: 18 amino acids. V lost 0 bases to trimming and J lost 3 bases, with 20 bases between them. CDR3 loop: CASSQEKRVITSHYGYTF. For the CDR3, the DNA is TGTGCCAGCAGCCAAGAGAAACGAGTAATTACTTCCCACTATGGCTACACCTTC.

V and J are TRBV9 and TRBJ2-2; 7 positions match TRBD1. J lost 2 bases, V lost 4 bases, and 5 bases had no gene match. Germline CDR1 SGDLS, CDR2 YYNGEE. CDR3 length: 15 amino acids. In DNA form, the CDR3 reads TGTGCCAGCAGCTCCCGGGACAGCAACACCGGGGAGCTGTTTTTT. As protein: CASSSRDSNTGELFF.

The rearrangement joins TRBV7-9 to TRBJ2-5; TRBD1 might be the D (6 bases). V dropped 5 bases and J dropped 1 base, with 14 bases sitting between them. Per the germline V gene, CDR1 is SEHNR and CDR2 is FQNEAQ (reference sequence). This CDR3 has 15 amino acids. CDR3: CASSKAGVLQETQYF. The CDR3 nucleotides read TGTGCCAGCAGCAAAGCAGGGGTCCTCCAAGAGACCCAGTACTTC.

The J gene is TRBJ1-1, the V gene TRBV6-2 or TRBV6-3; D gene unclear. The length of the CDR3 is 13 residues. The V and J ends lost 6 bases and 5 bases respectively, with 13 bases between them. CDR1 and CDR2 from the germline V gene are MNHEY and SVGEGT. CDR3 in DNA: TGTGCCAGCAGCCCCTGGGGAGGAACTGAAGCTTTCTTT. This gives the protein CASSPWGGTEAFF.

The chain is built from TRBV3-1 (or the pseudogene TRBV3-2) and TRBJ1-1; D unresolved. The germline CDR1 and CDR2 sequences are LGHDT and YNNKEL (reference sequence). V was cut by 4 bases and J by 7 bases, with 13 bases left in between. The CDR3 is made up of 13 amino acids. CDR3 region: CASSPRGRSEAFF. CDR3 bases: TGTGCCAGCAGCCCCCGGGGAAGGAGTGAAGCTTTCTTT.

In regard to this clone: A much larger clone differs by one base, so this may be a read error. DNA for the CDR3: TGTGCCAGCAGCCCCCGGGACAGGGGCTACGAGCAGTACTTC. Translation: CASSPRDRGYEQYF. The V and J genes are TRBV21-1 and TRBJ2-7; TRBD1 is taken as the D call from the table, unchecked against the DNA. TRBV21-1 is marked as a pseudogene. This CDR3 contains 14 residues.

The chain employs TRBV12-3 or TRBV12-4 and TRBJ2-1, with D perhaps matching TRBD1 (5 bases). The CDR3 loop spans 13 amino acids. The V and J ends lost 6 bases and 8 bases respectively, with 14 bases between them. Written as DNA, the CDR3 is TGTGCCAGCAGACCAACGACAGTCGATGAGCAGTTCTTC. This encodes CASRPTTVDEQFF.